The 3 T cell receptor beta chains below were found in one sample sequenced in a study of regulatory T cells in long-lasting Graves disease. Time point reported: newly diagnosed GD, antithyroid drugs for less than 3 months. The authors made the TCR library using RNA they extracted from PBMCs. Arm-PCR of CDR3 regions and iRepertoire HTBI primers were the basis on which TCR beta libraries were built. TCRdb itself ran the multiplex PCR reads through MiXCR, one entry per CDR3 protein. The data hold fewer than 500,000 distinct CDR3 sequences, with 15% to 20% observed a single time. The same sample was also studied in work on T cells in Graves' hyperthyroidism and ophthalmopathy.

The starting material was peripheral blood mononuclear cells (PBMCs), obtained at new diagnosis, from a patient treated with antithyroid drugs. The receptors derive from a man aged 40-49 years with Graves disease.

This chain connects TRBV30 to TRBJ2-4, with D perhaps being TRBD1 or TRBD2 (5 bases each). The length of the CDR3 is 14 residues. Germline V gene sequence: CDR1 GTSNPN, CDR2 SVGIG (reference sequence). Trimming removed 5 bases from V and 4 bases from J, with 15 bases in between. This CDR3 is CAWCIGTGKNIQYF. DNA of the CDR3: TGTGCCTGGTGCATCGGGACGGGGAAAAACATTCAGTACTTC.

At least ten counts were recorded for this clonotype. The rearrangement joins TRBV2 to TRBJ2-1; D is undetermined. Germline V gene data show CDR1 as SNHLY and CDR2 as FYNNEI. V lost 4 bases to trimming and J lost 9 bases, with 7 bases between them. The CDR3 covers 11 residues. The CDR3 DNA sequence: TGTGCCAGCAGTGGTAGCTTTGAGCAGTTCTTC. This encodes CASSGSFEQFF.

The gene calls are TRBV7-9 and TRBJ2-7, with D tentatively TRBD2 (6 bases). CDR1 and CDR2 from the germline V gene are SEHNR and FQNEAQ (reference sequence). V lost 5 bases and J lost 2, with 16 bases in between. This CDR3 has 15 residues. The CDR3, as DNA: TGTGCCAGCAGCGGATCCGGGACTCGAGCCTACGAGCAGTACTTC. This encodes CASSGSGTRAYEQYF.